This T cell receptor beta chain originates from a study of blood T cell repertoires in COVID-19. The CDR3 loop spans 15 amino acids. Method: immunoSEQ multiplex PCR; TCRdb's copy keeps in-frame clones and lacks some. The sample lists more than 300,000 clones, roughly 90% occurring once. Individuals aged about 18 to 89 years were recruited from 24 US areas. This receptor was taken from a woman under 40 who had been exposed to COVID-19. What was sequenced was PBMCs or T cells enriched from blood (not recorded which). This sequence joins TRBV1 and TRBJ2-7; the D call of TRBD1 is as the table states it, not checked on the DNA. TRBV1 is deemed a pseudogene. DNA for the CDR3: TGCACCAGCAGCCAAGTCCGCAGGGGTCTCTACGAGCAGTACTTC. It specifies CTSSQVRRGLYEQYF.